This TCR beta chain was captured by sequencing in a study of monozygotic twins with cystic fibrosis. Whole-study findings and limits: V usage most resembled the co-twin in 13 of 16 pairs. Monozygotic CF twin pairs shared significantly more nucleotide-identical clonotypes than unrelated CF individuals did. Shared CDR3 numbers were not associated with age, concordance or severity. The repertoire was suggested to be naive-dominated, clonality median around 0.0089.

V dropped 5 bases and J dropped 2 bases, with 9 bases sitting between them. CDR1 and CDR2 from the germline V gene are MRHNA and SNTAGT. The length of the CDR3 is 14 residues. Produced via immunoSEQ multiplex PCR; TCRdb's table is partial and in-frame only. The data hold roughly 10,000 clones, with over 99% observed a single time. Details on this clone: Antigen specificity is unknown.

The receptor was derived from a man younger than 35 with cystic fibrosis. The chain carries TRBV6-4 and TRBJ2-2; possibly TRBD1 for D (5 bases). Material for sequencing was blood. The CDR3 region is CASSFQGNTGELFF. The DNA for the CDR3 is TGTGCCAGCAGTTTCCAGGGAAACACCGGGGAGCTGTTTTTT.